This T cell receptor (beta chain) was captured in a study of follicular helper T cells after annual influenza vaccination. Findings and caveats of the study: Just about 10-22% of cells analyzed had recovered productive TCRB sequences.

Here immunoSEQ multiplex PCR was the method, and the copy in TCRdb shows in-frame clones only, minus some. The sample lists 10,000 to 15,000 clones; around 80% were seen once. Time point here: 2014-2015 season, pre-vaccination. Comment on this clone: Antigen unknown.

There are 17 residues in the CDR3. The germline V and J ends were trimmed by 1 base and 0 bases, with 12 bases remaining between them. Germline V gene sequence: CDR1 MGHRA, CDR2 YSYEKL. The rearrangement uses TRBV4-1 and TRBJ2-2; D remains ambiguous. The source material was CXCR5- memory CD4+ T cells sorted from blood, sampled on the day of influenza vaccination. This receptor was taken from an adult who received the influenza vaccine. In DNA, the CDR3 is TGCGCCAGCAGCCAAGCTGGGCGGATGACGAACACCGGGGAGCTGTTTTTT. Protein sequence: CASSQAGRMTNTGELFF.